What follows are 15 T cell receptor beta chains derived from one specimen sequenced in a study of T cell clones after liver transplantation. The data were produced by immunoSEQ multiplex PCR, yet TCRdb's version contains in-frame clones alone and is incomplete. Counted here are over 100,000 clones, 82% occurring once; the ten biggest clones make up roughly 0.9%. The specimen was CD4+ T cells from blood, collected before liver transplant. These receptors came from a human donor who received a liver transplant.

The CDR3 region is CASSHRAGDGYGYTF. The CDR3 coding sequence is TGTGCCAGCAGCCACAGGGCGGGAGATGGCTATGGCTACACCTTC. The V and J genes are TRBV5-5 and TRBJ1-2; a possible D gene is TRBD1 (6 bases). With 4 bases removed from V and 4 bases from J, the gap between germline ends came to 17 bases. CDR1 is SGHKS, CDR2 YYEKEE, per germline (reference sequence). This CDR3 has 15 residues.

The gene calls are TRBV28 and TRBJ2-4; a possible D gene is TRBD2 (5 bases). CDR1 and CDR2 from the germline V gene are MDHEN and SYDVKM. The CDR3 contains 14 residues. Trimming took off 4 bases at V and 7 bases at J, with 14 bases between the two ends. The CDR3 coding sequence is TGTGCCAGCAGTTCCTTTTCTCCGGGGAACATTCAGTACTTC. It specifies CASSSFSPGNIQYF.

CDR3 protein: CSVGVDRTYEQYF. Written as DNA, the CDR3 is TGCAGCGTTGGTGTGGACAGGACTTACGAGCAGTACTTC. V is TRBV29-1 and J is TRBJ2-7; 7 bases match TRBD1. Unmatched junction bases numbered 7, after V lost 4 bases and J lost 4 bases. This CDR3 is 13 amino acids long. The germline V gene has CDR1 SQVTM and CDR2 ANQGSEA.

This rearrangement joins TRBV6-5 to TRBJ2-7, with D possibly called TRBD1 or TRBD2 (5 bases each). This CDR3 has 13 amino acids. V was trimmed by 2 bases and J by 4 bases, leaving 9 bases between them. Germline-derived CDR1 and CDR2 are MNHEY and SVGAGI. The CDR3 DNA is TGTGCCAGCAGTTACCAGGGAGATTACGAGCAGTACTTC. Its translation is CASSYQGDYEQYF.

The rearrangement uses TRBV9 and TRBJ1-5; D not certain. The V end was cut by 3 bases, the J end by 0 bases, with 10 bases between. The CDR3 has 15 amino acids. Germline loops: CDR1 SGDLS, CDR2 YYNGEE. The CDR3 sequence: CASSAGGYSNQPQHF. CDR3 coding DNA: TGTGCCAGCAGCGCAGGAGGTTATAGCAATCAGCCCCAGCATTTT.

The chain has TRBV6-5 and TRBJ1-5; TRBD1 agrees at 9 bases. Trimming took 5 bases from V and 4 from J; bases not matched to a gene: 3. The CDR3 consists of 14 residues. Germline lookup yields CDR1 MNHEY and CDR2 SVGAGI. The CDR3 reads CASSPTGGNQPQHF. CDR3 nucleotide sequence: TGTGCCAGCAGTCCGACAGGGGGAAATCAGCCCCAGCATTTT.

This clone has a single count. The chain combines TRBV18 with TRBJ2-7, with 9 bases identical to TRBD1. Germline trimming cut 5 bases from V and 4 bases from J; bases unmatched to any gene: 9. Looked up from germline, CDR1 is KGHSH and CDR2 is LQKENI. The CDR3 is made up of 15 amino acids. The CDR3, as DNA: TGTGCCAGCTCAACTACCGGGACAGGGCCGTACGAGCAGTACTTC. Translating it yields CASSTTGTGPYEQYF.

This chain connects TRBV28 to TRBJ2-7; 7 bases fit TRBD1. The CDR3 sequence is 16 residues long. V lost 5 bases, J lost 3 bases, and 13 bases stayed unmatched. Germline values: CDR1 MDHEN, CDR2 SYDVKM. CDR3 protein: CASSETGLSTNYEQYF. As DNA, the CDR3 is TGTGCCAGCAGTGAGACAGGGCTTAGCACCAACTACGAGCAGTACTTC.

This clone has at least ten counts. V usage is TRBV7-9 and J usage is TRBJ1-3; possible D gene TRBD1, 5 bases. Trimming removed 1 base from V and 4 bases from J, with 14 bases in between. The germline V gene encodes CDR1 SEHNR and CDR2 FQNEAQ (reference sequence). The CDR3 loop spans 16 amino acids. CDR3 sequence (DNA): TGTGCCAGCAGCTTAGTATCCGGGACTACGGGAAACACCATATATTTT. Amino acid sequence: CASSLVSGTTGNTIYF.

The gene calls are TRBV21-1 and TRBJ1-2. TRBV21-1 is designated a pseudogene. CDR3 length: 15 residues. The CDR3 coding sequence is TGTGCCAGCAGCAAAGTTCGGGGGGCCCACTATGGCTACACCTTC. It is translated as CASSKVRGAHYGYTF.

V and J are TRBV28 and TRBJ1-2, with 9 bases aligning to TRBD1. The CDR3 consists of 15 residues. CDR1 is MDHEN and CDR2 is SYDVKM in the germline V gene. The V and J ends lost 6 bases and 2 bases, in that order; junction bases with no gene match: 7. CDR3 bases: TGTGCCAGCAGCTACAGGGGGCGATGGAACTATGGCTACACCTTC. Translation gives CASSYRGRWNYGYTF.

CDR3 in DNA: TGTGCCAGCTCACGTGAGGAGAACACTGAAGCTTTCTTT. Encoded protein: CASSREENTEAFF. The rearrangement joins TRBV18 to TRBJ1-1; unclear D gene. Per the germline V gene, CDR1 is KGHSH and CDR2 is LQKENI. The CDR3 loop spans 13 amino acids. Trimming left V 4 bases short and J 1 base short, with 7 bases between.

This chain's CDR3 is CAIANTGYEQYF. In nucleotides, the CDR3 is TGTGCCATCGCAAATACAGGGTACGAGCAGTACTTC. The chain uses TRBV10-3 and TRBJ2-7, with a weak D call TRBD1 (6 bases). The germline CDR1 and CDR2 sequences are ENHRY and SYGVKD. Trimming took off 8 bases at V and 4 bases at J, with 12 bases between the two ends. CDR3 length equals 12 residues.

This chain uses TRBV6-5 with TRBJ2-7; D call uncertain. CDR1 MNHEY and CDR2 SVGAGI come from the germline V gene. V was trimmed by 2 bases and J by 0 bases, leaving 5 bases between them. The CDR3 covers 13 residues. CDR3 loop: CASSYGDSYEQYF. CDR3 DNA sequence: TGTGCCAGCAGTTACGGGGACTCCTACGAGCAGTACTTC.

The chain joins TRBV5-4 to TRBJ1-4; 8 bases match TRBD1. Germline V gene lookup returns CDR1 SGHNT and CDR2 YYREEE (reference sequence). Trimming took 4 bases from V and 8 from J; bases not matched to a gene: 13. There are 16 residues in the CDR3. In DNA form, the CDR3 reads TGTGCCAGCAGCCCAACCCAGGGGGCCGAGCAGGAAAAACTGTTTTTT. Translation gives CASSPTQGAEQEKLFF.